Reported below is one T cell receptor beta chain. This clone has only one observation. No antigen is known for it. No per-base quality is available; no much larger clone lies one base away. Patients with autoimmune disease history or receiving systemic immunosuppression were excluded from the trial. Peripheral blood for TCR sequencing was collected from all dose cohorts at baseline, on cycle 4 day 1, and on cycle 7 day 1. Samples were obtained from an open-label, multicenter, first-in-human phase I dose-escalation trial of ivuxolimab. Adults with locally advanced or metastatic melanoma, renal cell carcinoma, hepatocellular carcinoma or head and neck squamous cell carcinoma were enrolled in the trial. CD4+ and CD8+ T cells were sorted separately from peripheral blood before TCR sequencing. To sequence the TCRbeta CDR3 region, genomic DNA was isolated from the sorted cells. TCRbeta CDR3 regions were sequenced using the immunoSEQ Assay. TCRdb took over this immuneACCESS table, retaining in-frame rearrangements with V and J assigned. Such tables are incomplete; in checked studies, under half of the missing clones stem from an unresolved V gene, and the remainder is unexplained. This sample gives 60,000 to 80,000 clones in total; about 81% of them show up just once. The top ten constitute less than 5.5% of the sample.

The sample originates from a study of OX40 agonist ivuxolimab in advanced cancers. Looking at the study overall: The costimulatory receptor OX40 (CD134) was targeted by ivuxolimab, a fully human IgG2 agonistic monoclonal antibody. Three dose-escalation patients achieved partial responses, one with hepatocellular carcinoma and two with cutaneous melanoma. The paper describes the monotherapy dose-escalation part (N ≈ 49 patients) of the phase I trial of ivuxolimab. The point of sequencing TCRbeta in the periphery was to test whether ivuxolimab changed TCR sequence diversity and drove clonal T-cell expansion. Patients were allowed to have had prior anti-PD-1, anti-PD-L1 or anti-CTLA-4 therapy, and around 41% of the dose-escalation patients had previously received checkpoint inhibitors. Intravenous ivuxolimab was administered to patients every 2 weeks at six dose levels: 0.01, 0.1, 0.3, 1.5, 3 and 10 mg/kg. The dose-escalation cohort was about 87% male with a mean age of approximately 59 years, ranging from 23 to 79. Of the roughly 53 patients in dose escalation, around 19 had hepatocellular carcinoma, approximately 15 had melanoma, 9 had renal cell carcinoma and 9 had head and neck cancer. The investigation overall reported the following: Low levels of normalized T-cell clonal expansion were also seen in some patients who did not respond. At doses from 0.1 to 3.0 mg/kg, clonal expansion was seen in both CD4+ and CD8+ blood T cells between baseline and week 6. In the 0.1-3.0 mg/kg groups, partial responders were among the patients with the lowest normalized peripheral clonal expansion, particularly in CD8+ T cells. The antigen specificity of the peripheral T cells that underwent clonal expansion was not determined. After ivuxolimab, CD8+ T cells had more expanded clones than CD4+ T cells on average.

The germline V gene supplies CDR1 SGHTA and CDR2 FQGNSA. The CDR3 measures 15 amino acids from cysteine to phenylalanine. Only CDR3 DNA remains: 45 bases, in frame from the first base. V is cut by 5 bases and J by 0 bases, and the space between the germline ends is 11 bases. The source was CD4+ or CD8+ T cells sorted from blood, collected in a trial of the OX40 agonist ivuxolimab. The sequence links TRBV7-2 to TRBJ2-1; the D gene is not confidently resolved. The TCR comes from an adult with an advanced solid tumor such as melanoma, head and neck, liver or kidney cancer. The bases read TGTGCCAGCAGCCCACCCGCGTACTCCTACAATGAGCAGTTCTTC. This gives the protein CASSPPAYSYNEQFF.